The rows below give T cell receptor beta chains drawn from one sample of a study of shared clonotypes between healthy human individuals. TCRdb's table, derived via immunoSEQ multiplex PCR, lists solely in-frame clones and lacks some. Found here are 650,000 to 800,000 clones, roughly 94% of them singletons; the top ten hold 24%. What was sequenced was naive CD8+ T cells sorted from blood. Every receptor here comes from a man aged 25-45 years in good health. Each CDR3 is given without its conserved first and last residue. Each record gives: V gene, clone size, CDR3 protein. Rows give clone size only sometimes, using once, few, many, or a class for an expanded clone.

TRBV6-6 | - | ASSLLAGDLSGELF
TRBV2 | few | ASSVGRGGQPQH
TRBV27 | - | ASSSLAGPLEQY
TRBV7-9 | few | ASSLVISGNTIY
TRBV29-1 | - | SVESGLATNTGELF
TRBV6-1 | - | ASITTGTADRPQH
TRBV7-2 | - | ASSLPPLDTQY
TRBV9 | - | ASSPKFSGSSYNEQF
TRBV7-8 | - | ASSFGGTVSSGNTIY
TRBV7-9 | - | ASTQSAFGGRGLDNEQF
TRBV7-9 | - | ASSLEVGGELF
TRBV7-9 | once | ASSPGARNIQY
TRBV4-1 | - | ASSHPTGNLNYGYT
TRBV10-1 | - | ASSDGTGPYEQY
TRBV11-2 | - | ASSLALHTEAF
TRBV18 | - | ASSPGGYEQY
TRBV5-1 | - | ASRDDSHEQY
TRBV5-4 | - | ASSVGQGNEQY
TRBV7-9 | - | ASSLENRDEQF
TRBV10-3 | - | AIRDNARTQY
TRBV7-3 | - | ASSLTLALSSYNEQF
TRBV29-1 | - | SVEDPAGTPPYNEQF
TRBV7-7 | - | ASSLGPSPGNEQF
TRBV6-5 | - | ASSYAALGDSPLH
TRBV6-1 | - | ASSEGQNTEAF
TRBV7-9 | - | ASSPSEQY
TRBV18 | - | ASSPRGSWEVTEETQY
TRBV7-3 | - | ASSSGSEAF
TRBV6-8 | - | ASSQRMTGFGWNTEAF
TRBV6-6 | few | ASSRYTGNTEAF
TRBV5-1 | - | ASSPLGLAGEVYEQF
TRBV2 | - | ASRLPFGQGLNTEAF
TRBV5-4 | - | ASSLGYRQSMNTEAF
TRBV2 | once | ASRKGMAKNIQY